What follows describes a single T cell receptor (beta chain). This record comes from a study of early T cells in non-severe SARS-CoV-2 infection. The CDR3 extends over 14 amino acids. Germline CDR1 reads SGHRS; CDR2 reads YFSETQ. Trimming took off 0 bases at V and 3 bases at J, with 8 bases between the two ends. cDNA molecules, individually, were tagged with unique molecular identifiers. MiXCR, applied by TCRdb to the 5' RACE reads, yields one record per CDR3 protein. The sample has tens of thousands of distinct CDR3 sequences, around an eighth seen once. Material for sequencing was whole blood. V is TRBV5-1 and J is TRBJ2-3; perhaps TRBD2 as D (5 bases). The TCR was taken from an adult who was a healthcare worker with PCR-confirmed SARS-CoV-2 infection or an uninfected control (not recorded which). The CDR3 sequence is CASSLAGWTDTQYF. The CDR3 nucleotides are TGCGCCAGCAGCTTGGCGGGATGGACAGATACGCAGTATTTT. Filled out from reference TRBV5-1 and TRBJ2-3, the complete variable domain reads KAGVTQTPRYLIKTRGQQVTLSCSPISGHRSVSWYQQTPGQGLQFLFEYFSETQRNKGNFPGRFSGRQFSNSRSEMNVSTLELGDSALYLCASSLAGWTDTQYFGPGTRLTVL.